Following are 32 T cell receptor beta chains from one sample sequenced in a study of long-term antiretroviral therapy in people with HIV. Researchers ran immunoSEQ v3.0 at survey level. Profiled with immunoSEQ multiplex PCR; TCRdb holds only in-frame clones, not every one. Of about 21,000 clones listed, about nine tenths are singletons. The sequencing used unsorted PBMCs, collected 0.2 years before starting antiretroviral therapy. These receptors were obtained from a young man with HIV.

About this clone: The junction shows a germline mismatch at one end, possibly a read error. The rearrangement joins TRBV7-7 to TRBJ2-5, with TRBD1 matching over 9 bases. Germline values: CDR1 SSHAT, CDR2 FNYEAQ (reference sequence). The CDR3 is made up of 15 amino acids. This CDR3 reads CASSQGDRDKETQYF. In DNA form, the CDR3 reads TGTGCTAGCAGCCAGGGGGACAGGGATAAAGAGACCCAGTACTTC.

J is TRBJ1-2 and V is TRBV7-9; no definite D call. The V and J ends lost 1 base and 4 bases respectively, with 16 bases between them. From germline, CDR1 is SEHNR and CDR2 FQNEAQ (reference sequence). This CDR3 is built from 16 residues. DNA of the CDR3: TGTGCCAGCAGCTTAGAATTAGAAGGGCCCCTCTATGGCTACACCTTC. Protein: CASSLELEGPLYGYTF.

The CDR3 DNA sequence: TGTGCCAGCCCCCGACTAGCCGCGAACACCGGGGAGCTGTTTTTT. It specifies CASPRLAANTGELFF. The rearrangement joins TRBV18 to TRBJ2-2; 7 nucleotides line up with TRBD2. The V and J ends lost 8 bases and 0 bases, in that order; junction bases with no gene match: 6. The CDR3 loop spans 15 amino acids. Germline V gives CDR1 KGHSH, CDR2 LQKENI. Full variable domain (rest looked up from reference TRBV18 and TRBJ2-2): NAGVMQNPRHLVRRRGQEARLRCSPMKGHSHVYWYRQLPEEGLKFMVYLQKENIIDESGMPKERFSAEFPKEGPSILRIQQVVRGDSAAYFCASPRLAANTGELFFGEGSRLTVL.

Points on this clone: Its ends do not fully match the called genes, so a read error is possible. Other DNA variants within this sample encode the same CDR3. CDR3 coding DNA: TGCAGCGTGCCGGACATTAGCGCCGCTACTGAGGCTTTCTTT. Residues: CSVPDISAATEAFF. The V call is TRBV29-1, the J call TRBJ1-1; perhaps TRBD1 as D (5 bases). The CDR3 contains 14 residues. CDR1 is SQVTM and CDR2 is ANQGSEA in the germline V gene. Combining the CDR3 with reference TRBV29-1 and TRBJ1-1 gives the whole variable domain SAVISQKPSRDICQRGTSLTIQCQVDSQVTMMFWYRQQPGQSLTLIATANQGSEATYESGFVIDKFPISRPNLTFSTLTVSNMSPEDSSIYLCSVPDISAATEAFFGQGTRLTVV.

V gene TRBV7-3 combines with J gene TRBJ2-1, with 10 bases matching TRBD2. With 3 bases clipped from V and 10 bases from J, the junction kept 6 bases outside the gene matches. The germline CDR1 and CDR2 sequences are SGHTA and FQGTGA. This CDR3 is built from 14 residues. The CDR3 reads CASSLDNSGGEQFF. Written as DNA, the CDR3 is TGTGCCAGCAGCTTGGATAATAGCGGGGGGGAGCAGTTCTTC. The complete variable domain, with remaining parts taken from reference TRBV7-3 and TRBJ2-1, reads GAGVSQTPSNKVTEKGKYVELRCDPISGHTALYWYRQSLGQGPEFLIYFQGTGAADDSGLPNDRFFAVRPEGSVSTLKIQRTERGDSAVYLCASSLDNSGGEQFFGPGTRLTVL.

This clone was seen only once. V is TRBV13 and J is TRBJ1-5, with 12 bases aligning to TRBD1. Germline lookup yields CDR1 PRHDT and CDR2 FYEKMQ (reference sequence). This CDR3 has 17 amino acids. Trimming removed 5 bases from V and 4 bases from J; junction bases left unmatched: 9. The CDR3, as DNA: TGTGCCAGCAGCCACAGTGGGGACAGGGGGCTGAATCAGCCCCAGCATTTT. It yields the protein CASSHSGDRGLNQPQHF.

The chain joins TRBV6-1 to TRBJ2-7, with D perhaps TRBD2 (6 bases). Germline CDR1 reads MNHNS; CDR2 reads SASEGT. The V end was cut by 2 bases, the J end by 4 bases, with 18 bases between. This CDR3 comprises 16 residues. The CDR3 DNA reads TGTGCCAGCAGTGAATTTCCTAGCGCCCGCTTGTACGAGCAGTACTTC. It encodes CASSEFPSARLYEQYF.

This chain connects TRBV5-6 to TRBJ2-1; tentative D call: TRBD1 (6 bases). The V gene's germline CDR1 is SGHDT and CDR2 YYEEEE. CDR3 length: 17 residues. Trimming shortened V by 5 bases and J by 4 bases, and 22 bases separated the two germline ends. CDR3 sequence (DNA): TGTGCCAGCAGGGAGGTGGTAGGGGACAACCCTTACAATGAGCAGTTCTTC. It is translated as CASREVVGDNPYNEQFF.

This sequence joins TRBV15 and TRBJ2-2; no reliable D call. Germline V gene lookup returns CDR1 LNHNV and CDR2 YYDKDF (reference sequence). Trimming removed 0 bases at V and 4 bases at J, with 6 bases between. The CDR3 is 14 amino acids. CDR3 coding DNA: TGTGCCACCAGCAGAGATTTAAGCACCGGGGAGCTGTTTTTT. It specifies CATSRDLSTGELFF. Full variable domain (missing parts from reference TRBV15 and TRBJ2-2): DAMVIQNPRYQVTQFGKPVTLSCSQTLNHNVMYWYQQKSSQAPKLLFHYYDKDFNNEADTPDNFQSRRPNTSFCFLDIRSPGLGDTAMYLCATSRDLSTGELFFGEGSRLTVL.

The rearrangement links TRBV6-1 to TRBJ1-2, with a weak D call TRBD1 (6 bases). The germline V gene has CDR1 MNHNS and CDR2 SASEGT. CDR3 length: 13 residues. Trimming pared 7 bases from V and 4 bases from J, leaving 13 bases between. DNA of the CDR3: TGTGCCAGCATTCCGACAGGAGCCTATGGCTACACCTTC. It encodes CASIPTGAYGYTF.

The J gene is TRBJ2-3, the V gene TRBV20-1, with D unresolved. Germline-derived CDR1 and CDR2 are DFQATT and SNEGSKA (reference sequence). V shed 3 bases and J shed 2 bases, with 3 bases lying between them. This CDR3 comprises 11 residues. The CDR3 sequence: CSASSTDTQYF. As DNA, the CDR3 is TGCAGTGCTAGCTCCACAGATACGCAGTATTTT.

The chain uses TRBV27 and TRBJ1-3; D gene uncertain. Germline V lookup: CDR1 MNHEY, CDR2 SMNVEV (reference sequence). Trimming took off 6 bases at V and 6 bases at J, with 12 bases between the two ends. There are 13 residues in the CDR3. The CDR3 is CASRPGLANTIYF. CDR3 bases: TGTGCCAGCAGGCCCGGGCTTGCAAACACCATATATTTT.

The chain employs TRBV11-2 and TRBJ2-1; D not resolved. Deletions cut 3 bases from V and 0 bases from J, with 12 bases between. The CDR3 is made up of 16 amino acids. CDR1 and CDR2 from the germline V gene are SGHAT and FQNNGV. CDR3 loop: CASSFPRLSSYNEQFF. In DNA form, the CDR3 reads TGTGCCAGCAGCTTCCCTAGGCTGAGCTCCTACAATGAGCAGTTCTTC.

This sequence joins TRBV6-1 and TRBJ1-1, with D tentatively TRBD1 (5 bases). The CDR3 length is 15 residues. With 4 bases removed from V and 5 bases from J, the gap between germline ends came to 17 bases. Germline assignment: CDR1 MNHNS and CDR2 SASEGT. CDR3 protein: CASSGSSGMWTEAFF. The CDR3 coding sequence is TGTGCCAGCAGTGGATCCTCAGGGATGTGGACTGAAGCTTTCTTT.

J is TRBJ2-1 and V is TRBV9, with D uncertain. V was shortened by 0 bases and J by 2 bases, with 3 bases between the two germline ends. This CDR3 is built from 13 residues. Germline V lookup: CDR1 SGDLS, CDR2 YYNGEE. As DNA, the CDR3 is TGTGCCAGCAGCGTAGACCCCTACAATGAGCAGTTCTTC. Residues: CASSVDPYNEQFF.

The rearrangement joins TRBV11-2 to TRBJ2-7; D unclear. Germline lookup yields CDR1 SGHAT and CDR2 FQNNGV. With 7 bases removed from V and 1 base from J, the gap between germline ends came to 17 bases. This CDR3 region has 15 residues. The CDR3 bases are TGTGCCAGCACCGTAGGACCGTCGGCTTCCTACGAGCAGTACTTC. Translated: CASTVGPSASYEQYF.

The chain has TRBV4-1 and TRBJ2-2; 7 nucleotides align to TRBD1. CDR3 length: 17 residues. The V and J ends lost 1 base and 2 bases, in that order; junction bases with no gene match: 7. The germline V gene has CDR1 MGHRA and CDR2 YSYEKL. CDR3 protein: CASSQGVTGPNTGELFF. CDR3 sequence (DNA): TGCGCCAGCAGCCAAGGGGTGACAGGGCCCAACACCGGGGAGCTGTTTTTT.

The chain links TRBV30 to TRBJ1-1; 7 nucleotides agree with TRBD1. With V trimmed by 0 bases and J by 10 bases, 2 bases remained unmatched. Germline values: CDR1 GTSNPN, CDR2 SVGIG (reference sequence). The CDR3 sequence is 11 residues long. In DNA, the CDR3 is TGTGCCTGGAGTGTATACAGGGGAGCTTTCTTT. It codes for CAWSVYRGAFF. Drawing the rest from reference TRBV30 and TRBJ1-1, the complete variable domain is SQTIHQWPATLVQPVGSPLSLECTVEGTSNPNLYWYRQAAGRGLQLLFYSVGIGQISSEVPQNLSASRPQDRQFILSSKKLLLSDSGFYLCAWSVYRGAFFGQGTRLTVV.

The rearrangement links TRBV9 to TRBJ1-4; D might be TRBD1 (5 bases). CDR1 SGDLS and CDR2 YYNGEE come from the germline V gene. V gave up 0 bases and J gave up 7 bases, with 10 bases separating them. CDR3 size: 14 residues. The CDR3: CASSVVDNGEKLFF. CDR3 DNA: TGTGCCAGCAGCGTAGTGGACAATGGTGAAAAACTGTTTTTT.

This chain connects TRBV7-2 to TRBJ1-1; 8 bases line up with TRBD1. V dropped 4 bases and J dropped 5; count of bases not matched to a gene: 12. This CDR3 comprises 16 residues. CDR1 is SGHTA and CDR2 is FQGNSA in the germline V gene. CDR3 bases: TGTGCCAGCAGCTCGACAGGGGCCCCCAGGGGGACTGAAGCTTTCTTT. It translates to CASSSTGAPRGTEAFF. The full variable domain, rest sourced from reference TRBV7-2 and TRBJ1-1, is GAGVSQSPSNKVTEKGKDVELRCDPISGHTALYWYRQSLGQGLEFLIYFQGNSAPDKSGLPSDRFSAERTGGSVSTLTIQRTQQEDSAVYLCASSSTGAPRGTEAFFGQGTRLTVV.

This chain links TRBV2 with TRBJ2-7; D is unclear. V was pared by 0 bases and J by 5 bases, with 8 bases between. CDR1 is SNHLY, CDR2 FYNNEI, per germline. The length of the CDR3 is 13 residues. CDR3: CASSEARMDEQYF. The DNA of the CDR3 is TGTGCCAGCAGTGAAGCGCGTATGGACGAGCAGTACTTC.

This chain links TRBV4-2 with TRBJ2-7, with TRBD2 matching over 10 bases. The CDR3 sequence is 17 residues long. Per germline, CDR1 LGHNA and CDR2 YNFKEQ. V lost 4 bases and J lost 2; bases outside the gene matches: 11. CDR3 sequence: CASSPLPLAGDPYEQYF. As DNA, the CDR3 is TGTGCCAGCAGCCCTCTCCCCCTAGCGGGGGATCCCTACGAGCAGTACTTC.

The chain recombines TRBV6-5 with TRBJ2-5, with 8 bases that match TRBD1. TRBJ2-7 explains the end of the DNA better; the J call may be wrong. Germline V gives CDR1 MNHEY, CDR2 SVGAGI. This CDR3 is 14 amino acids long. The DNA of the CDR3 is TGTGCCAGCAGCTCGGGACAGGCAACCTACGAGCAGTACTTC. This codes for CASSSGQATYEQYF.

The CDR3 DNA sequence: TGCGCCAGCAGCCAAGGACAGAGTCAGGGAAAACTGTTTTTT. Translation: CASSQGQSQGKLFF. V gene TRBV4-1 combines with J gene TRBJ1-4; tentatively, D is TRBD1 (5 bases). The CDR3 contains 14 residues. The germline gives CDR1 MGHRA, CDR2 YSYEKL. The V gene lost 1 base and the J gene lost 10 bases, with 13 bases spanning the gap.

The rearrangement uses TRBV4-3 and TRBJ1-1, with D uncertain. This CDR3 is built from 13 residues. V shed 0 bases and J shed 8 bases, with 10 bases lying between them. Looked up from germline, CDR1 is LGHNA and CDR2 is YSLEER. CDR3 protein: CASSQDKWREAFF. The CDR3 DNA follows: TGCGCCAGCAGCCAAGATAAATGGCGGGAAGCTTTCTTT.

The gene calls are TRBV9 and TRBJ1-2; TRBD1 matches 10 bases. Per germline, CDR1 SGDLS and CDR2 YYNGEE. With 4 bases clipped from V and 4 bases from J, the junction kept 4 bases outside the gene matches. The CDR3 consists of 14 residues. CDR3 nucleotides: TGTGCCAGCAGCCCGGGACAGGGGACCTATGGCTACACCTTC. Translating it yields CASSPGQGTYGYTF. Combining the CDR3 with reference TRBV9 and TRBJ1-2 gives the whole variable domain DSGVTQTPKHLITATGQRVTLRCSPRSGDLSVYWYQQSLDQGLQFLIQYYNGEERAKGNILERFSAQQFPDLHSELNLSSLELGDSALYFCASSPGQGTYGYTFGSGTRLTVV.

V and J are TRBV1 and TRBJ2-7; the D call of TRBD2 is as the table states it, not checked on the DNA. TRBV1 is an annotated pseudogene. CDR3 length: 19 residues. The CDR3 sequence: CTSSHPPGDQREISYEQYF. In nucleotides, the CDR3 is TGCACCAGCAGCCATCCACCGGGTGATCAGCGGGAGATCTCCTACGAGCAGTACTTC.

The CDR3 sequence: CASSANPGGAGFF. The CDR3 DNA reads as TGTGCCAGCAGCGCCAACCCCGGGGGGGCGGGGTTCTTC. The genes are TRBV7-3 and TRBJ2-1; 8 positions match TRBD2. The CDR3 extends over 13 amino acids. Germline V gives CDR1 SGHTA, CDR2 FQGTGA. With V trimmed by 5 bases and J by 15 bases, 12 bases remained unmatched.

The chain carries TRBV7-8 and TRBJ1-6, with D possibly TRBD1 on 5 matching bases. The CDR3 has 16 amino acids. CDR1 and CDR2 from the germline V gene are SGHVS and FQNEAQ. V shed 2 bases and J shed 8 bases, with 16 bases lying between them. CDR3 DNA sequence: TGTGCCAGCAGCTTAATAATCGCGCAGGGAGATTCACCCCTCCACTTT. Residues: CASSLIIAQGDSPLHF.

The chain uses TRBV6-1 and TRBJ1-5; tentatively, D is TRBD1 (5 bases). The V end was cut by 0 bases, the J end by 7 bases, with 13 bases between. The germline V gene has CDR1 MNHNS and CDR2 SASEGT. The CDR3 runs to 15 residues. CDR3 nucleotide sequence: TGTGCCAGCAGTGAAGCGATGGGGGTCGGCCAGCCCCAGCATTTT. It codes for CASSEAMGVGQPQHF.

This clone appeared a single time. The chain joins TRBV2 to TRBJ1-4, with D possibly being TRBD1 (6 bases). Germline CDR1 is SNHLY and CDR2 is FYNNEI. V was cut by 7 bases and J by 6 bases, with 9 bases left in between. The CDR3 has 12 amino acids. In DNA, the CDR3 is TGTGCCAGCATGGGGGCGGATGAAAAACTGTTTTTT. Residues: CASMGADEKLFF.

This chain connects TRBV4-1 to TRBJ2-7, with D possibly being TRBD1 (6 bases). This CDR3 contains 14 residues. V was clipped by 3 bases and J by 4 bases, with 13 bases between them. Germline V gene lookup returns CDR1 MGHRA and CDR2 YSYEKL. The CDR3 sequence is CASSQATGQYEQYF. The CDR3 DNA follows: TGCGCCAGCAGCCAGGCAACAGGGCAGTACGAGCAGTACTTC.